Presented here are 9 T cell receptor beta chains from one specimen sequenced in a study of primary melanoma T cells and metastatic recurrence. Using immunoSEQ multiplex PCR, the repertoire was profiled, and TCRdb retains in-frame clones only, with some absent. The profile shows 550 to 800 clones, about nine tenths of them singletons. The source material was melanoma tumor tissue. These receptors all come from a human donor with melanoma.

This chain's CDR3 is CASRPSGPTDTQYF. Here the CDR3 DNA reads TGTGCCAGCCGACCTTCTGGCCCCACAGATACGCAGTATTTT. The chain uses TRBV11-3 and TRBJ2-3, with no clear D. The V end was cut by 8 bases, the J end by 2 bases, with 14 bases between. The CDR3 totals 14 residues. From germline, CDR1 is SGHNT and CDR2 YENEEA.

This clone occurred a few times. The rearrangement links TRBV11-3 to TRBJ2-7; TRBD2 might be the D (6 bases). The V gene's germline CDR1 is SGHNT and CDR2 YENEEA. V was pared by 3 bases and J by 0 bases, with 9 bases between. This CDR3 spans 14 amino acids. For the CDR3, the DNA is TGTGCCAGCAGCTTCGGAGGGAACTCCTACGAGCAGTACTTC. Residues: CASSFGGNSYEQYF.

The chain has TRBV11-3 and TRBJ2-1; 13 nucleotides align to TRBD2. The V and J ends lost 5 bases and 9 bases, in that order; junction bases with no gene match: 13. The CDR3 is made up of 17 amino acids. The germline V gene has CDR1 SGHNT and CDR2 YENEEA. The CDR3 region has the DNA TGTGCCAGCAGCCACCTAGAGGGACTAGCGGGATCTAGTGAGCAGTTCTTC. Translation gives CASSHLEGLAGSSEQFF.

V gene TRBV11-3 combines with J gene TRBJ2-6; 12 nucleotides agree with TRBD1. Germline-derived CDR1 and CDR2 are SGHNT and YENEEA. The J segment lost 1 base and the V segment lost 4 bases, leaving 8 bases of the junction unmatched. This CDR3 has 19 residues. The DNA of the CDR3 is TGTGCCAGCAGCTCTTCCGCGGGACAGGGGGCTTCTGGGGCCAACGTCCTGACTTTC. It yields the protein CASSSSAGQGASGANVLTF.

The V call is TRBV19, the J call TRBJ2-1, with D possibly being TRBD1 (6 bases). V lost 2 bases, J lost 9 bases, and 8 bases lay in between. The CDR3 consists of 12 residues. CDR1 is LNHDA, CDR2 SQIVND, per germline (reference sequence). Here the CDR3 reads CASSIQGIEQFF. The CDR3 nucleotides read TGTGCCAGTAGTATACAGGGGATTGAGCAGTTCTTC.

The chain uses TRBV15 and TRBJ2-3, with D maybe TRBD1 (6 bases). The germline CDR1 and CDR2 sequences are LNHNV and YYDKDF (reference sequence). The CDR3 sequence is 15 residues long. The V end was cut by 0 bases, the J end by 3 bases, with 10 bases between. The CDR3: CATSREGARTDTQYF. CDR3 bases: TGTGCCACCAGCAGAGAGGGGGCGCGTACAGATACGCAGTATTTT.

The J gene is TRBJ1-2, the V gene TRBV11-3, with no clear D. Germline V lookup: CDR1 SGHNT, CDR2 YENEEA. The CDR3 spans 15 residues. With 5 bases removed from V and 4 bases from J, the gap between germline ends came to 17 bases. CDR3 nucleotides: TGTGCCAGCAGCCCGGCAAGGGCGAAGGGCTATGGCTACACCTTC. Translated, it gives CASSPARAKGYGYTF. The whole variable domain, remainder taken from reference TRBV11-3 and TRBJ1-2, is EAGVVQSPRYKIIEKKQPVAFWCNPISGHNTLYWYLQNLGQGPELLIRYENEEAVDDSQLPKDRFSAERLKGVDSTLKIQPAELGDSAVYLCASSPARAKGYGYTFGSGTRLTVV.

The CDR3 region has the DNA TGTGCCAGCAGCTCCTCAGCGGAGTATGGCTACACCTTC. It translates to CASSSSAEYGYTF. V is TRBV7-8 and J is TRBJ1-2; D call uncertain. V was clipped by 4 bases and J by 5 bases, with 11 bases between them. The CDR3 contains 13 residues. The germline CDR1 and CDR2 sequences are SGHVS and FQNEAQ.

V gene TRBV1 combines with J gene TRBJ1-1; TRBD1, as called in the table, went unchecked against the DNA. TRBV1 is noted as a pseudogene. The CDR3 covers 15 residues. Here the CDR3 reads CASSQGDRTNTEAFF. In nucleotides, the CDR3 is TGCGCCAGCAGCCAAGGGGACAGAACGAACACTGAAGCTTTCTTT.